This section outlines one T cell receptor beta chain sequence together with its context. What it recognizes is unknown. Researchers amplified the TCR beta CDR3 regions from RNA transcripts. When the TCR CDR3 underwent first-round RT-PCR, the HTBI primer set was used. TCRdb called the multiplex PCR reads again in MiXCR, with one record for every CDR3 protein. The sample records hundreds of thousands of distinct CDR3 sequences, just under 20% being singletons. Patients having uncontrolled infection, another autoimmune disease, pregnancy or lactation were not included. For the diagnoses, clinical symptoms, serum thyroxine and TRAb, thyroid ultrasound and orbital computed tomography were used. The authors took PBMCs from roughly 9.3 ml fresh peripheral blood. In germline, CDR1 is MNHNS, CDR2 SASEGT. The CDR3 is made up of 13 amino acids. Trimming took 8 bases from V and 0 from J, leaving 10 bases between them.

This specimen comes from a study of T cells in Graves' hyperthyroidism and ophthalmopathy. Study results and caveats: A median 6.5 months before onset, the model predicted ophthalmopathy.

The receptor's source is a man aged 35 to 55 with Graves' ophthalmopathy. Sample: blood. This chain connects TRBV6-1 to TRBJ1-1; D is ambiguous. CDR3 sequence reads: CASSGLLNTEAFF. The CDR3 DNA is TGTGCCAGCTCCGGGTTGCTGAACACTGAAGCTTTCTTT.